This TCR beta chain was obtained from a study of blood T cell repertoires in COVID-19. Study at large: Samples came from the United States, Italy and Spain, spanning acute and convalescent COVID-19. Nucleic acid was either cDNA or gDNA, and it came from T cells, B-cell-depleted T cells, or PBMCs.

Participants were aged roughly 18 to 90 years from around 24 US areas. Germline CDR1 is WNHNN and CDR2 is SYGVQD (reference sequence). There are 13 residues in the CDR3. TCRdb's copy holds only in-frame clones and misses some; the assay was immunoSEQ multiplex PCR. The sample consists of roughly 400,000 clones, around nine tenths of them appearing once. This receptor was taken from a woman aged 25 to 45 who had recovered from COVID-19. The chain uses TRBV10-1 and TRBJ1-5; D possibly corresponds to TRBD1 (6 bases). The sequenced sample consisted of PBMCs or T cells enriched from blood (not recorded which). The CDR3 loop is CAPNTGRDQPQHF. CDR3 nucleotide sequence: TGCGCTCCAAATACAGGGCGCGATCAGCCCCAGCATTTT.